A selection of T cell receptor beta chains follows, all from one sample in a study of blood T cell repertoires in COVID-19. Only in-frame clones appear in the TCRdb table, and some are missing; sequencing was by immunoSEQ multiplex PCR. The sample consists of around 46,000 clones, about 88% of them appearing once. The sequenced sample consisted of PBMCs or T cells enriched from blood (not recorded which). These receptors were obtained from a woman aged 45-59 years who had recovered from COVID-19. The CDR3 runs from the conserved cysteine through the conserved F or W. D genes are given only for firm matches. Part of the rows lack a size; the others show once, few, many or a class for expanded clones.

V gene,J gene,D gene,clone size,CDR3 protein,CDR3 DNA
TRBV6-6,TRBJ2-2,-,-,CASSGSTGELFF,TGTGCCAGCAGTGGGAGCACCGGGGAGCTGTTTTTT
TRBV27,TRBJ2-7,-,-,CASSSAGGTGEQYF,TGTGCCAGCAGTTCGGCCGGAGGAACAGGGGAGCAGTACTTC
TRBV6-5,TRBJ1-1,-,-,CASSYSILANTEAFF,TGTGCCAGCAGTTACTCGATCCTGGCTAACACTGAAGCTTTCTTT
TRBV7-8,TRBJ2-2,-,-,CASSLDAERKMNTGELFF,TGTGCCAGCAGCTTAGATGCGGAGCGCAAAATGAACACCGGGGAGCTGTTTTTT
TRBV4-2,TRBJ2-5,TRBD2,few,CASSRTSGTEETQYF,TGTGCCAGCAGCCGGACTAGCGGGACCGAAGAGACCCAGTACTTC
TRBV7-9,TRBJ1-4,TRBD1,few,CASSLKGAREKLFF,TGTGCCAGCAGCTTAAAGGGGGCGCGAGAAAAACTGTTTTTT
TRBV5-6,TRBJ1-2,-,once,CASSQSREGYTF,TGTGCCAGCAGCCAATCAAGGGAGGGCTACACCTTC
TRBV19,TRBJ2-7,-,-,CASSRGGEQYF,TGTGCCAGTAGTAGAGGGGGCGAGCAGTACTTC
TRBV28,TRBJ1-2,-,once,CASTIGSPGDGYTF,TGTGCCAGCACTATAGGATCCCCCGGAGATGGCTACACCTTC
TRBV7-8,TRBJ2-1,-,-,CASSLTARLANEQFF,TGTGCCAGCAGCTTAACGGCCCGACTGGCCAATGAGCAGTTCTTC
TRBV19,TRBJ1-5,-,-,CASSSGRDQPQHF,TGTGCCAGTAGTTCAGGGAGGGATCAGCCCCAGCATTTT
TRBV18,TRBJ2-7,TRBD1,-,CASSDTQGINEQYF,TGTGCCAGCTCCGACACACAGGGGATCAACGAGCAGTACTTC
TRBV27,TRBJ1-5,TRBD1,-,CASSLKAPQGASGQPQHF,TGTGCCAGCAGTTTAAAGGCCCCCCAGGGGGCGAGTGGACAGCCCCAGCATTTT
TRBV6-2/TRBV6-3,TRBJ1-2,TRBD1,-,CASSYRSPTGPYGYTF,TGTGCCAGCAGTTACCGCAGCCCGACAGGGCCCTATGGCTACACCTTC
TRBV20-1,TRBJ1-1,TRBD1,-,CSASRTGGVEAFF,TGCAGTGCTAGTAGGACAGGGGGTGTTGAAGCTTTCTTT
TRBV12-3/TRBV12-4,TRBJ1-3,TRBD1,-,CASRLTGGSTIYF,TGTGCCAGCAGACTTACAGGGGGCTCCACCATATATTTT
TRBV19,TRBJ2-7,TRBD1,-,CASSIVGTGTYEQYF,TGTGCCAGTAGTATAGTAGGGACAGGGACCTACGAGCAGTACTTC
TRBV7-8,TRBJ2-4,TRBD1,few,CASSGAGTGAKNIQYF,TGTGCCAGCAGCGGAGCCGGGACAGGGGCCAAAAACATTCAGTACTTC
TRBV14,TRBJ2-3,-,once,CASSQDLSTRPTDTQYF,TGTGCCAGCAGCCAAGATCTGTCGACTAGACCGACAGATACGCAGTATTTT
TRBV3-1/TRBV3-2,TRBJ2-1,TRBD1,-,CASSRKGTGNNEQFF,TGTGCCAGCAGCCGTAAGGGGACAGGGAACAATGAGCAGTTCTTC
TRBV2,TRBJ2-7,-,few,CASSTHRSYEQYF,TGTGCCAGCAGCACCCACCGGTCCTACGAGCAGTACTTC
TRBV6-1,TRBJ1-2,TRBD1,-,CASSVTGLGINYGYTF,TGTGCCAGCAGTGTGACAGGGCTTGGGATCAACTATGGCTACACCTTC
TRBV4-2,TRBJ1-3,-,few,CASSPGSGNTIYF,TGTGCCAGCAGTCCAGGGTCTGGAAACACCATATATTTT